This record covers a single T cell receptor beta chain. The antigen is undetermined. This sample stems from a study of siplizumab effects on memory and regulatory T cells. The CDR3 length is 12 residues. V dropped 5 bases and J dropped 6; count of bases not matched to a gene: 3. The germline V gene encodes CDR1 SQVTM and CDR2 ANQGSEA. General observations from the study: A significant reduction in alloreactive sequences traceable to unstimulated CD4+ memory cells was produced by siplizumab. Unstimulated subsets were the mapping target of only a minor fraction of alloreactive clones.

Naive, memory, effector memory and TEMRA subsets that were unstimulated underwent sequencing in three donor pairs. Some 9.7 x 10^4 TCR templates were assayed per sample. Some clones are missing from TCRdb's copy, which holds only in-frame ones; the method was immunoSEQ multiplex PCR. The data contain tens of thousands of clones, less than 90% of them singletons. The sequenced material came from naive CD8+ T cells sorted from blood. This chain links TRBV29-1 with TRBJ1-2; 10 bases line up with TRBD1. The TCR originated in a human donor in good health. The CDR3 DNA reads TGCAGCGTTTCCGACAGGGGGCATGGCTACACCTTC. Encoded protein: CSVSDRGHGYTF.